This T cell receptor beta chain is from a study of blood T cell repertoires in COVID-19. Authors' data handling: The assay estimated nucleated cells by amplifying reference gene primers. Profiled with immunoSEQ multiplex PCR; TCRdb holds only in-frame clones, not every one. V, J and clone size derive from that table, while D and trimming were established from the DNA sequence. This table has approximately 190,000 clones, 82% appearing once. This CDR3 has 16 amino acids. Germline loops: CDR1 MNHEY, CDR2 SMNVEV (reference sequence). V shed 6 bases and J 4 bases; nucleotides not matched to a gene: 6. This TCR derives from a woman aged 55-70 years with acute COVID-19. V gene TRBV27 combines with J gene TRBJ1-6; TRBD1 agrees at 10 bases. The source material was PBMCs or T cells enriched from blood (not recorded which). The CDR3 spells CASRLTGGSYNSPLHF. The CDR3, as DNA: TGTGCCAGCAGGTTGACAGGGGGCAGTTATAATTCACCCCTCCACTTT.